Below, one T cell receptor beta chain is given with its context. Its matching antigen is unknown. These data belong to a study of cytomegalovirus exposure and HLA in healthy donors. PCR used 60 Vbeta primers and 13 Jbeta primers. Some clones are missing from TCRdb's copy, which holds only in-frame ones; the method was immunoSEQ multiplex PCR. In the table there are approximately 190,000 clones, 60% to 80% of which are singletons. Study findings and constraints: In a later analysis, HLA-C alleles had the fewest associated TCRs, DRB1 alleles the most. Several of the most significant clusters appeared, in a later analysis, to be linked to common viral pathogens.

V was pared by 5 bases and J by 2 bases, with 13 bases between. Germline CDR1 and CDR2: SGHDN and FVKESK. The CDR3 has 14 residues. Healthy bone marrow donors made up the donors. The sequence was obtained from a young woman in good health and CMV-seropositive. The sequencing sample was made of PBMCs. This chain links TRBV14 with TRBJ2-7; a weak D match, TRBD2 (7 bases). This CDR3 reads CASSSTGGPYEQYF. The CDR3 DNA reads as TGTGCCAGCAGCTCCACCGGGGGGCCCTACGAGCAGTACTTC.